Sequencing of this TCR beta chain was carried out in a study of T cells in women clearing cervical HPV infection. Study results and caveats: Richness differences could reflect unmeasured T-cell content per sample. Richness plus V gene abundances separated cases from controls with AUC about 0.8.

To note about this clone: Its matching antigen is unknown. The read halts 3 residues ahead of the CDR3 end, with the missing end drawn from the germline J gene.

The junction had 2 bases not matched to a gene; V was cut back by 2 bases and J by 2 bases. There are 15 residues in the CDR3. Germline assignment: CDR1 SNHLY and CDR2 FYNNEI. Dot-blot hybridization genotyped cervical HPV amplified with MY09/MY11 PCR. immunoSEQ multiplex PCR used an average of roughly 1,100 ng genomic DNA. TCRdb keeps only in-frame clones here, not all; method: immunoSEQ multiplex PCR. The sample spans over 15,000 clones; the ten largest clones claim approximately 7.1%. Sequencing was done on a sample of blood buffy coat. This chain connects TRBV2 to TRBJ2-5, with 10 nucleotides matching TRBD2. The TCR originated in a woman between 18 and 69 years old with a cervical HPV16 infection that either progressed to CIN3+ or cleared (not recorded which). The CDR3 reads CASSESGGGQETQYF. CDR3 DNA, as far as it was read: TGTGCCAGCAGTGAAAGCGGGGGGGGGCAAGAGACC.